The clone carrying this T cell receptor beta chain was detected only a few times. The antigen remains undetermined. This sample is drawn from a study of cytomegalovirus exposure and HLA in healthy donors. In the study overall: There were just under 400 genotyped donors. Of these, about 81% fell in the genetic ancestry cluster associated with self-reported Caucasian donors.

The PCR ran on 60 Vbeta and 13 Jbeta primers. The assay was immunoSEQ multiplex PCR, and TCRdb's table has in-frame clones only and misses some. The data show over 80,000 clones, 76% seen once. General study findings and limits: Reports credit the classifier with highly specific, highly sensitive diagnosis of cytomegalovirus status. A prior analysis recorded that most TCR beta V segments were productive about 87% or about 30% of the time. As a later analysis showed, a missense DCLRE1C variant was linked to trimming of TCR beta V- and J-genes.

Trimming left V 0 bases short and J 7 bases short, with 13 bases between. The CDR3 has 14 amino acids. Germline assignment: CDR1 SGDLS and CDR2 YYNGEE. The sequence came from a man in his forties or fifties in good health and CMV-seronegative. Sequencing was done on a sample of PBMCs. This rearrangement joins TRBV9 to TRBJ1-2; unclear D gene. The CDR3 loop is CASSVAISAGGYTF. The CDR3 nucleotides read TGTGCCAGCAGCGTAGCTATTTCGGCAGGTGGCTACACCTTC.